This T cell receptor (beta chain) comes out of a study of T cells in Graves' hyperthyroidism and ophthalmopathy. RNA transcripts were the template for amplifying TCR beta CDR3 regions. HTBI primers were used for first-round RT-PCR of the TCR CDR3. Each CDR3 protein gets one entry after TCRdb re-called the multiplex PCR reads with MiXCR. Here the sample spans hundreds of thousands of distinct CDR3 sequences, 40% to 55% being singletons. The definition of stable Graves' hyperthyroidism was no ophthalmopathy progression within 18 months. Exclusions: uncontrolled infection, other autoimmune disease, pregnancy, lactation. Thyroid ultrasound and orbital computed tomography, with clinical symptoms and serum thyroxine and TRAb, informed diagnoses. The CDR3 totals 15 residues. Germline CDR1 is SNHLY and CDR2 is FYNNEI. The V end was cut by 8 bases, the J end by 7 bases, with 21 bases between. General study points: Clonotypes that were expanded in thyroid above 0.001 mostly appeared in blood too.

Of note for this clonotype: The antigen remains undetermined.

This chain uses TRBV2 with TRBJ1-5; D may be TRBD1 (6 bases). Sequenced sample: peripheral blood or thyroid tissue (not recorded which). The sequence was collected from a woman aged 18-29 years with Graves' hyperthyroidism. The CDR3 sequence: CASLGLQGPGQPQHF. CDR3 sequence (DNA): TGTGCCAGCTTGGGATTACAGGGCCCGGGGCAGCCCCAGCATTTT.